The rows below give T cell receptor beta chains drawn from one sample of a study of blood T cell repertoires in COVID-19. Assay: immunoSEQ multiplex PCR; the TCRdb copy retains only in-frame clones and omits some. The table includes 120,000 to 150,000 clones, just under 85% detected once. The sample taken for sequencing was PBMCs or T cells enriched from blood (not recorded which). These receptors were obtained from a woman in her 40s who had recovered from COVID-19. Each CDR3 is given with its conserved first and last residue. D genes are given only for firm matches. Part of the rows lack a size; the others show once, few, many or a class for expanded clones.

clone_size,j_call,v_call,d_call,cdr3_aa,cdr3_nt
NA,TRBJ1-4,TRBV6-6,NA,CASSPQTGTAASPYEKLFF,TGTGCCAGCAGTCCGCAGACAGGAACGGCGGCGAGTCCCTATGAAAAACTGTTTTTT
NA,TRBJ1-1,TRBV5-1,NA,CASSFGQNTEAFF,TGCGCCAGCAGCTTCGGACAGAACACTGAAGCTTTCTTT
once,TRBJ2-1,TRBV4-2,TRBD2,CASSPLAGGDEQFF,TGTGCCAGCAGCCCCCTCGCGGGGGGAGACGAGCAGTTCTTC
NA,TRBJ1-1,TRBV4-2,NA,CASSQEGRPEAFF,TGTGCCAGCAGCCAAGAGGGGAGGCCTGAAGCTTTCTTT
NA,TRBJ2-7,TRBV7-8,NA,CASSLGPGYEQYF,TGTGCCAGCAGCTTAGGTCCGGGCTACGAGCAGTACTTC
NA,TRBJ1-5,TRBV19,NA,CASSMQGIDQPQHF,TGTGCCAGTAGTATGCAGGGCATAGATCAGCCCCAGCATTTT
NA,TRBJ1-1,TRBV5-5,NA,CASSFIAGNTEAFF,TGTGCCAGCAGCTTCATTGCCGGTAACACTGAAGCTTTCTTT
NA,TRBJ1-5,TRBV2,NA,CASRQGYGNQPQHF,TGTGCCAGTCGGCAGGGGTACGGGAATCAGCCCCAGCATTTT
NA,TRBJ1-1,TRBV6-6,NA,CASSYSRPETEAFF,TGTGCCAGCAGTTACTCGAGGCCGGAAACTGAAGCTTTCTTT
NA,TRBJ2-3,TRBV11-3,TRBD2,CASSFAGGRGYTQYF,TGTGCCAGCAGCTTTGCGGGCGGGAGGGGATATACGCAGTATTTT
NA,TRBJ1-5,TRBV30,TRBD1,CAWSSGGYNQPQHF,TGTGCCTGGAGTTCAGGGGGCTATAATCAGCCCCAGCATTTT
NA,TRBJ2-7,TRBV19,TRBD1,CATLNRGGEQYF,TGTGCCACTTTAAACAGGGGTGGCGAGCAGTACTTC
NA,TRBJ2-3,TRBV4-1,NA,CASSQGQGSTDTQYF,TGCGCCAGCAGCCAAGGGCAGGGGAGCACAGATACGCAGTATTTT
NA,TRBJ1-4,TRBV5-1,NA,CASSLEQPNEKLFF,TGCGCCAGCAGCTTGGAACAGCCTAATGAAAAACTGTTTTTT
NA,TRBJ1-1,TRBV13,NA,CASSSRLHTEAFF,TGTGCCAGCAGCTCGAGACTGCACACTGAAGCTTTCTTT
NA,TRBJ2-7,TRBV3-1/TRBV3-2,TRBD2,CASSQVASGSFYEQYF,TGTGCCAGCAGCCAAGTCGCTAGCGGGAGCTTCTACGAGCAGTACTTC
NA,TRBJ2-5,TRBV3-1/TRBV3-2,TRBD2,CASSQAAGQETQYF,TGTGCCAGCAGCCAAGCAGCGGGGCAAGAGACCCAGTACTTC
NA,TRBJ2-2,TRBV5-1,TRBD1,CASSLTGQGSRGTGELFF,TGCGCCAGCAGCTTGACGGGACAGGGGTCAAGGGGCACCGGGGAGCTGTTTTTT
few,TRBJ1-6,TRBV19,NA,CASSNRDSYNSPLHF,TGTGCCAGTAGTAACCGGGACTCCTATAATTCACCCCTCCACTTT
NA,TRBJ1-5,TRBV4-1,NA,CASSQGGGYQPQHF,TGCGCCAGCAGCCAAGGCGGGGGGTATCAGCCCCAGCATTTT
NA,TRBJ1-2,TRBV2,TRBD1,CASRGTGGNYGYTF,TGTGCCAGCAGGGGGACAGGGGGCAACTATGGCTACACCTTC
NA,TRBJ2-7,TRBV5-5,TRBD1,CASSLEGTGPYEQYF,TGTGCCAGCAGCTTGGAGGGGACAGGGCCCTACGAGCAGTACTTC
NA,TRBJ1-5,TRBV6-5,TRBD1,CASSRTGFQPQHF,TGTGCCAGCAGCCGGACAGGGTTCCAGCCCCAGCATTTT
NA,TRBJ2-1,TRBV4-2,NA,CASSPQWLYNEQFF,TGTGCCAGCAGCCCCCAGTGGCTCTACAATGAGCAGTTCTTC
once,TRBJ2-7,TRBV5-4,TRBD1,CASSQDREFYEQYF,TGTGCCAGCAGCCAGGACAGGGAATTCTACGAGCAGTACTTC
NA,TRBJ1-1,TRBV27,NA,CASSFGLGQTPKNTEAFF,TGTGCCAGCAGTTTTGGCTTGGGGCAGACGCCAAAGAACACTGAAGCTTTCTTT
NA,TRBJ1-6,TRBV9,NA,CASSVRDKNSPLHF,TGTGCCAGCAGCGTAAGGGACAAAAATTCACCCCTCCACTTT
NA,TRBJ2-1,TRBV27,NA,CASSWTGTGGNEQFF,TGTGCCAGCAGTTGGACCGGGACTGGGGGAAATGAGCAGTTCTTC
NA,TRBJ1-1,TRBV6-5,NA,CASSYRNTEAFF,TGTGCCAGCAGTTACCGGAACACTGAAGCTTTCTTT
NA,TRBJ2-1,TRBV5-1,TRBD2,CASSSGGGRAFEQFF,TGCGCCAGCAGCTCGGGCGGCGGGAGGGCCTTTGAGCAGTTCTTC
NA,TRBJ1-1,TRBV21-1,NA,CASSTEAGPGSGTEAFF,TGTGCCAGCAGCACGGAGGCAGGACCCGGTTCGGGCACTGAAGCTTTCTTT
NA,TRBJ2-7,TRBV7-9,TRBD2,CASSLPGGGYEQYF,TGTGCCAGCAGCTTACCGGGAGGGGGCTACGAGCAGTACTTC
NA,TRBJ1-5,TRBV18,NA,CASSEETGNQPQHF,TGTGCCAGCTCAGAGGAAACGGGCAATCAGCCCCAGCATTTT
NA,TRBJ2-1,TRBV19,TRBD1,CASSIRGQGKNEQFF,TGTGCCAGTAGTATAAGGGGACAGGGGAAAAATGAGCAGTTCTTC
NA,TRBJ2-1,TRBV19,TRBD2,CASRPPASGGSKEQFF,TGTGCCAGTAGACCTCCTGCTAGCGGGGGGAGTAAAGAGCAGTTCTTC
NA,TRBJ2-3,TRBV18,TRBD1,CASSPRRTGGDDTQYF,TGTGCCAGCTCACCACGAAGGACAGGGGGCGATGATACGCAGTATTTT
once,TRBJ2-4,TRBV6-1,TRBD1,CASSEPLGTGGPKNIQYF,TGTGCCAGCAGTGAACCCCTCGGGACAGGGGGGCCCAAAAACATTCAGTACTTC
NA,TRBJ2-7,TRBV3-1/TRBV3-2,TRBD1,CASGTAYEQYF,TGTGCCAGCGGGACAGCCTACGAGCAGTACTTC
once,TRBJ2-7,TRBV2,NA,CATIGTGSPGGRYEQYF,TGTGCCACGATCGGGACAGGGTCACCGGGAGGGCGTTACGAGCAGTACTTC
NA,TRBJ2-7,TRBV6-5,TRBD1,CASRPGTAHPEQYF,TGTGCCAGCAGACCAGGGACAGCCCATCCGGAGCAGTACTTC
NA,TRBJ2-1,TRBV6-5,TRBD2,CVAWASGSSYNEQFF,TGTGTAGCCTGGGCTAGCGGAAGCTCCTACAATGAGCAGTTCTTC
NA,TRBJ2-7,TRBV29-1,NA,CSVVPQGNYEQYF,TGCAGCGTTGTTCCCCAGGGAAACTACGAGCAGTACTTC
NA,TRBJ1-2,TRBV7-9,NA,CASSLDGQGSYTF,TGTGCCAGCAGCTTAGACGGGCAGGGCAGCTACACCTTC
NA,TRBJ1-1,TRBV6-6,NA,CASSYPDRNTEAFF,TGTGCCAGCAGTTACCCGGACAGAAACACTGAAGCTTTCTTT